This T cell receptor beta chain came from a study of T cells in Graves' hyperthyroidism and ophthalmopathy. Study-level points and caveats: The authors' 13 V-J model separated ophthalmopathy from stable hyperthyroidism.

There are many counts of this clonotype. Its antigen remains unknown. The source of the PBMCs was less than 12 ml of fresh peripheral blood. Germline values: CDR1 LGHNA, CDR2 YNFKEQ. The CDR3 sequence is 13 residues long. The V gene lost 0 bases and the J gene lost 3 bases, with 6 bases spanning the gap. RNA transcripts gave rise to amplified TCR beta CDR3 regions. In the first-round RT-PCR of the TCR CDR3, the HTBI primer set was used. TCRdb reprocessed the multiplex PCR reads with MiXCR, giving one entry per CDR3 protein. This sample has roughly 56,000 distinct CDR3 sequences, with roughly 50% found just once.

V and J are TRBV4-2 and TRBJ2-7; no clear D gene. This clonotype originated in a woman aged 30 to 39 with Graves' ophthalmopathy. The sample consisted of blood. Written as DNA, the CDR3 is TGTGCCAGCAGCCAAGATAACATCTACGAGCAGTACTTC. Residues: CASSQDNIYEQYF.